The 25 T cell receptor beta chains in this list originate from one sample, sequenced in a study of Ad26.COV2.S vaccination and SARS-CoV-2 variants. Clones were read by immunoSEQ multiplex PCR, and TCRdb kept only the in-frame ones, dropping some. Of about 350,000 clones listed, 75% to 90% are singletons. The treatment was: some 19 received Ad26.COV2.S at low or high dose, single or two shots; 5 received placebo; per-sample allocation not given. Specimens were obtained on day 63 following the first vaccine or placebo injection. The source material was peripheral blood, sampled in a trial of Ad26.COV2.S vaccine versus placebo. These receptor sequences come from a person between 18 and 65 years old who received the Ad26.COV2.S COVID-19 vaccine or a placebo.

The rearrangement joins TRBV4-1 to TRBJ2-5; a possible D gene is TRBD2 (5 bases). The CDR3 runs 15 residues. Germline assignment: CDR1 MGHRA and CDR2 YSYEKL. With 0 bases removed from V and 2 bases from J, the gap between germline ends came to 10 bases. For the CDR3, the DNA is TGCGCCAGCAGCCAAGATCGGAGGCCTCAAGAGACCCAGTACTTC. Translating it yields CASSQDRRPQETQYF.

This clone has only one observation. The V and J genes are TRBV30 and TRBJ2-5; tentatively, D is TRBD2 (5 bases). Germline values: CDR1 GTSNPN, CDR2 SVGIG (reference sequence). The CDR3 covers 12 residues. V was pared by 4 bases and J by 4 bases, with 10 bases between. The CDR3 DNA reads as TGTGCCTGGAAAGGAGCGGTAGAGACCCAGTACTTC. Its protein is CAWKGAVETQYF. Together with reference TRBV30 and TRBJ2-5, the CDR3 gives the full variable domain: SQTIHQWPATLVQPVGSPLSLECTVEGTSNPNLYWYRQAAGRGLQLLFYSVGIGQISSEVPQNLSASRPQDRQFILSSKKLLLSDSGFYLCAWKGAVETQYFGPGTRLLVL.

Worth noting for this clone: Different DNA sequences within this sample yield the same CDR3. V is TRBV18 and J is TRBJ2-7; D perhaps matches TRBD1 (5 bases). The CDR3 has 13 residues. Germline CDR1 reads KGHSH; CDR2 reads LQKENI. The V end was cut by 6 bases, the J end by 0 bases, with 9 bases between. CDR3 DNA: TGTGCCAGCTCGCCCGACAGCTCCTACGAGCAGTACTTC. As protein: CASSPDSSYEQYF.

The V and J genes are TRBV9 and TRBJ1-6; D unclear. The CDR3 runs to 14 residues. CDR1 and CDR2 (germline): SGDLS, YYNGEE. Trimming left V 0 bases short and J 11 bases short, with 12 bases between. The CDR3 DNA reads TGTGCCAGCAGCGTAGTACGAGTGAAGGCACCCCTCCACTTT. Protein product: CASSVVRVKAPLHF.

The rearrangement joins TRBV19 to TRBJ2-3; the match to TRBD2 covers 11 bases. The CDR3 spans 15 residues. Germline V gene lookup returns CDR1 LNHDA and CDR2 SQIVND (reference sequence). CDR3 sequence (DNA): TGTGCAAGCTCTAGCGGGGGGCAGGTGTCAGATACGCAGTATTTT. The encoded protein is CASSSGGQVSDTQYF.

This clone was seen a few times. This CDR3 reads CASSVESGRGSEKLFF. CDR3 sequence (DNA): TGTGCCAGCAGCGTAGAGTCCGGCAGGGGGAGTGAAAAACTGTTTTTT. V is TRBV9 and J is TRBJ1-4; TRBD1 matches 7 bases. This CDR3 is 16 amino acids long. The germline V gene has CDR1 SGDLS and CDR2 YYNGEE. V lost 0 bases to trimming and J lost 7 bases; unmatched junction nucleotides: 9.

The gene calls are TRBV7-8 and TRBJ1-2, with a possible D match to TRBD1 (5 bases). V lost 3 bases to trimming and J lost 8 bases, with 19 bases between them. The CDR3 runs to 15 residues. Per the germline V gene, CDR1 is SGHVS and CDR2 is FQNEAQ. CDR3: CASSFEGASLRGYTF. CDR3 in DNA: TGTGCCAGCAGCTTTGAAGGGGCCTCTTTGAGGGGCTACACCTTC.

The rearrangement joins TRBV5-1 to TRBJ2-7; 7 bases align to TRBD2. Per germline, CDR1 SGHRS and CDR2 YFSETQ. The CDR3 has 12 residues. Trimming removed 3 bases from V and 5 bases from J; junction bases left unmatched: 2. CDR3: CASSWGRDEQYF. Here the CDR3 DNA reads TGCGCCAGCAGCTGGGGGAGGGACGAGCAGTACTTC. The entire variable domain, with the rest obtained from reference TRBV5-1 and TRBJ2-7, is as follows: KAGVTQTPRYLIKTRGQQVTLSCSPISGHRSVSWYQQTPGQGLQFLFEYFSETQRNKGNFPGRFSGRQFSNSRSEMNVSTLELGDSALYLCASSWGRDEQYFGPGTRLTVT.

To note about this clone: This CDR3 is also generated by other DNA sequences in the sample. The chain carries TRBV6-6 and TRBJ1-5; D is perhaps TRBD1 (5 bases). V lost 1 base and J lost 2, with 6 bases in between. CDR1 and CDR2 from the germline V gene are MNHNY and SVGAGI (reference sequence). The CDR3 is made up of 14 amino acids. The CDR3: CASSYLGGNQPQHF. The CDR3 DNA sequence: TGTGCCAGCAGTTACTTAGGGGGCAATCAGCCCCAGCATTTT.

The chain employs TRBV11-2 and TRBJ2-7; a possible D gene is TRBD2 (7 bases). The CDR3 is made up of 13 amino acids. Trimming removed 5 bases from V and 12 bases from J, with 20 bases in between. CDR1 SGHAT and CDR2 FQNNGV come from the germline V gene. The CDR3 bases are TGTGCCAGCAGCCTAGGCGGGGGCCTATCCGCGTACTTC. It yields the protein CASSLGGGLSAYF. The full variable domain, completed using reference TRBV11-2 and TRBJ2-7, is EAGVAQSPRYKIIEKRQSVAFWCNPISGHATLYWYQQILGQGPKLLIQFQNNGVVDDSQLPKDRFSAERLKGVDSTLKIQPAKLEDSAVYLCASSLGGGLSAYFGPGTRLTVT.

The rearrangement uses TRBV28 and TRBJ2-7, with 10 bases identical to TRBD2. Trimming cost V 7 bases and J 0 bases; bases outside gene matches: 6. The CDR3 contains 15 residues. Germline V gives CDR1 MDHEN, CDR2 SYDVKM. The DNA for the CDR3 is TGTGCCAGCATCTTTAGCGGGGGGAGCTCCTACGAGCAGTACTTC. Its protein product is CASIFSGGSSYEQYF.

The J gene is TRBJ2-3, the V gene TRBV19, with TRBD1 as a possible D gene (5 bases). Germline V CDR1 and CDR2: LNHDA, SQIVND (reference sequence). Trimming removed 4 bases at V and 2 bases at J, with 13 bases between. The CDR3 consists of 15 residues. The CDR3 DNA reads TGTGCCAGTAGTACGTATGGGGCCAACACAGATACGCAGTATTTT. This translates into CASSTYGANTDTQYF.

The chain combines TRBV28 with TRBJ1-1; TRBD1 matches 8 bases. CDR1 MDHEN and CDR2 SYDVKM come from the germline V gene. J lost 7 bases, V lost 3 bases, and 10 bases had no gene match. The CDR3 sequence is 15 residues long. This CDR3 is CASSLRDRGFGEAFF. The CDR3 DNA is TGTGCCAGCAGTTTGCGTGACAGGGGATTTGGTGAAGCTTTCTTT.

The chain couples TRBV7-9 to TRBJ2-4, with 11 bases lining up with TRBD2. Germline CDR1 reads SEHNR; CDR2 reads FQNEAQ (reference sequence). This CDR3 is built from 17 residues. J gave up 4 bases and V 6 bases, and 11 bases lay outside the gene matches. In DNA form, the CDR3 reads TGTGCCAGCAGTCCTGGACTAGCGGGCCCGAATAAAAACATTCAGTACTTC. Encoded protein: CASSPGLAGPNKNIQYF.

J is TRBJ1-1 and V is TRBV7-2, with D possibly being TRBD1 (5 bases). This CDR3 spans 16 amino acids. Germline V gene data show CDR1 as SGHTA and CDR2 as FQGNSA. Trimming left V 0 bases short and J 2 bases short, with 13 bases between. The CDR3 nucleotides are TGTGCCAGCAGCTTAGCGTTGGGGGGTGGAAACACTGAAGCTTTCTTT. It specifies CASSLALGGGNTEAFF.

The chain uses TRBV7-2 and TRBJ2-1; D is undetermined. This CDR3 spans 17 amino acids. Trimming cost V 1 base and J 1 base, with 14 bases left between them. The germline CDR1 and CDR2 sequences are SGHTA and FQGNSA. CDR3 amino acids: CASSLEWAAQSYNEQFF. CDR3 bases: TGTGCCAGCAGCTTAGAGTGGGCGGCCCAATCCTACAATGAGCAGTTCTTC. The variable domain in full, completed from reference TRBV7-2 and TRBJ2-1, reads GAGVSQSPSNKVTEKGKDVELRCDPISGHTALYWYRQSLGQGLEFLIYFQGNSAPDKSGLPSDRFSAERTGGSVSTLTIQRTQQEDSAVYLCASSLEWAAQSYNEQFFGPGTRLTVL.

This chain joins TRBV7-8 and TRBJ2-2; D remains unclear. CDR3 length equals 15 residues. Deletions cut 1 base from V and 6 bases from J, with 12 bases between. From germline, CDR1 is SGHVS and CDR2 FQNEAQ. As DNA, the CDR3 is TGTGCCAGCAGCTTAGGGGTAGACACCTCCGGGGAGCTGTTTTTT. It is translated as CASSLGVDTSGELFF.

As concerns this clone: This sample also contains other DNA sequences that code for the same CDR3. The chain carries TRBV28 and TRBJ1-6; 8 bases line up with TRBD1. The CDR3 totals 14 residues. J lost 3 bases, V lost 5 bases, and 0 bases had no gene match. CDR1 MDHEN and CDR2 SYDVKM come from the germline V gene. The CDR3 DNA reads TGTGCCAGCAGTGGGACAGGCTATAATTCACCCCTCCACTTT. Translated: CASSGTGYNSPLHF.

J is TRBJ2-4 and V is TRBV2; D remains ambiguous. CDR1 SNHLY and CDR2 FYNNEI come from the germline V gene. The germline V and J ends were trimmed by 3 bases and 2 bases, with 5 bases remaining between them. There are 13 residues in the CDR3. CDR3 loop: CASSDVTKNIQYF. DNA of the CDR3: TGTGCCAGCAGTGACGTGACCAAAAACATTCAGTACTTC.

The chain joins TRBV28 to TRBJ2-7; 9 bases are a match to TRBD1. With 6 bases clipped from V and 4 bases from J, the junction kept 19 bases outside the gene matches. Looked up from germline, CDR1 is MDHEN and CDR2 is SYDVKM. The CDR3 consists of 18 residues. In DNA form, the CDR3 reads TGTGCCAGCAGCTTTGATATTACAGGGGGCAATCTGGGATACGAGCAGTACTTC. It encodes CASSFDITGGNLGYEQYF.

The V call is TRBV7-9, the J call TRBJ1-2, with TRBD1 identical over 7 bases. The CDR3 has 18 amino acids. V gave up 7 bases and J gave up 2 bases; unmatched junction bases: 19. Germline CDR1 SEHNR, CDR2 FQNEAQ (reference sequence). The CDR3 nucleotides read TGTGCCAGCACCCCTTTATGGCCGACAGAGGGACAGAACTATGGCTACACCTTC. Amino acid sequence: CASTPLWPTEGQNYGYTF. Combining the CDR3 with reference TRBV7-9 and TRBJ1-2 gives the whole variable domain DTGVSQNPRHKITKRGQNVTFRCDPISEHNRLYWYRQTLGQGPEFLTYFQNEAQLEKSRLLSDRFSAERPKGSFSTLEIQRTEQGDSAMYLCASTPLWPTEGQNYGYTFGSGTRLTVV.

CDR3 DNA: TGTGCCAGCAGCTTAGGTAGTACAGGGTTAGAGACCCAGTACTTC. This sequence encodes CASSLGSTGLETQYF. The chain has TRBV7-2 and TRBJ2-5; D may be TRBD1 (6 bases). The CDR3 consists of 15 residues. Between the trimmed V and J ends, which lost 1 base and 4 bases, there was a span of 13 bases. The germline gives CDR1 SGHTA, CDR2 FQGNSA.

The chain carries TRBV5-1 and TRBJ1-1; D ambiguous. Germline assignment: CDR1 SGHRS and CDR2 YFSETQ. This CDR3 is built from 14 residues. The V and J ends lost 0 bases and 5 bases respectively, with 11 bases between them. In DNA, the CDR3 is TGCGCCAGCAGCTTGGGGCCAGGTGGTACTGAAGCTTTCTTT. Amino acids: CASSLGPGGTEAFF.

The gene calls are TRBV7-8 and TRBJ2-3, with 9 bases matching TRBD1. This CDR3 region has 18 residues. Losses at the gene ends were 5 bases for V and 1 base for J; bases not matched to a gene: 13. Looked up from germline, CDR1 is SGHVS and CDR2 is FQNEAQ. Here the CDR3 DNA reads TGTGCCAGCAGCCCCTTTGTCACAGGGGGCCCGGGCACAGATACGCAGTATTTT. Translating gives CASSPFVTGGPGTDTQYF.

This clone came up once. J is TRBJ2-7 and V is TRBV23-1; TRBD2 is a possible D gene (5 bases). TRBV23-1 is placed among ORFs of uncertain function. This CDR3 is built from 13 residues. V was cut by 4 bases and J by 6 bases, with 13 bases left in between. The CDR3, as DNA: TGCGCCAGCAGTCCCTCGAGCGGCTCCGAGCAGTACTTC. Its protein is CASSPSSGSEQYF.